This TCR beta chain was documented in a study of CD8 T cells in ankylosing spondylitis. TCRdb processed the 5' RACE reads anew with MiXCR; each CDR3 protein has one entry. This table holds hundreds of thousands of distinct CDR3 sequences, roughly 8% found once. Study-wide points: A motif of eight or nine highly homologous TCR beta variants was seen as apparently characteristic of ankylosing spondylitis blood.

The CDR3 is made up of 17 amino acids. The table lists this clonotype with many counts. Its antigen is not identified. The TCR was taken from a female donor with ankylosing spondylitis or in good health (not recorded which). The sequenced material came from blood, either unsorted or a sorted T cell fraction (not recorded which). The J gene is TRBJ2-1, the V gene TRBV12-2; the listed D gene, TRBD2, was not tested against the DNA. TRBV12-2 is an annotated pseudogene. The DNA of the CDR3 is TGTGCAAGTCGCCCGGAGCTTAGCGGGAGGATTAACAATGAGCAGTTCTTC. Its translation: CASRPELSGRINNEQFF.